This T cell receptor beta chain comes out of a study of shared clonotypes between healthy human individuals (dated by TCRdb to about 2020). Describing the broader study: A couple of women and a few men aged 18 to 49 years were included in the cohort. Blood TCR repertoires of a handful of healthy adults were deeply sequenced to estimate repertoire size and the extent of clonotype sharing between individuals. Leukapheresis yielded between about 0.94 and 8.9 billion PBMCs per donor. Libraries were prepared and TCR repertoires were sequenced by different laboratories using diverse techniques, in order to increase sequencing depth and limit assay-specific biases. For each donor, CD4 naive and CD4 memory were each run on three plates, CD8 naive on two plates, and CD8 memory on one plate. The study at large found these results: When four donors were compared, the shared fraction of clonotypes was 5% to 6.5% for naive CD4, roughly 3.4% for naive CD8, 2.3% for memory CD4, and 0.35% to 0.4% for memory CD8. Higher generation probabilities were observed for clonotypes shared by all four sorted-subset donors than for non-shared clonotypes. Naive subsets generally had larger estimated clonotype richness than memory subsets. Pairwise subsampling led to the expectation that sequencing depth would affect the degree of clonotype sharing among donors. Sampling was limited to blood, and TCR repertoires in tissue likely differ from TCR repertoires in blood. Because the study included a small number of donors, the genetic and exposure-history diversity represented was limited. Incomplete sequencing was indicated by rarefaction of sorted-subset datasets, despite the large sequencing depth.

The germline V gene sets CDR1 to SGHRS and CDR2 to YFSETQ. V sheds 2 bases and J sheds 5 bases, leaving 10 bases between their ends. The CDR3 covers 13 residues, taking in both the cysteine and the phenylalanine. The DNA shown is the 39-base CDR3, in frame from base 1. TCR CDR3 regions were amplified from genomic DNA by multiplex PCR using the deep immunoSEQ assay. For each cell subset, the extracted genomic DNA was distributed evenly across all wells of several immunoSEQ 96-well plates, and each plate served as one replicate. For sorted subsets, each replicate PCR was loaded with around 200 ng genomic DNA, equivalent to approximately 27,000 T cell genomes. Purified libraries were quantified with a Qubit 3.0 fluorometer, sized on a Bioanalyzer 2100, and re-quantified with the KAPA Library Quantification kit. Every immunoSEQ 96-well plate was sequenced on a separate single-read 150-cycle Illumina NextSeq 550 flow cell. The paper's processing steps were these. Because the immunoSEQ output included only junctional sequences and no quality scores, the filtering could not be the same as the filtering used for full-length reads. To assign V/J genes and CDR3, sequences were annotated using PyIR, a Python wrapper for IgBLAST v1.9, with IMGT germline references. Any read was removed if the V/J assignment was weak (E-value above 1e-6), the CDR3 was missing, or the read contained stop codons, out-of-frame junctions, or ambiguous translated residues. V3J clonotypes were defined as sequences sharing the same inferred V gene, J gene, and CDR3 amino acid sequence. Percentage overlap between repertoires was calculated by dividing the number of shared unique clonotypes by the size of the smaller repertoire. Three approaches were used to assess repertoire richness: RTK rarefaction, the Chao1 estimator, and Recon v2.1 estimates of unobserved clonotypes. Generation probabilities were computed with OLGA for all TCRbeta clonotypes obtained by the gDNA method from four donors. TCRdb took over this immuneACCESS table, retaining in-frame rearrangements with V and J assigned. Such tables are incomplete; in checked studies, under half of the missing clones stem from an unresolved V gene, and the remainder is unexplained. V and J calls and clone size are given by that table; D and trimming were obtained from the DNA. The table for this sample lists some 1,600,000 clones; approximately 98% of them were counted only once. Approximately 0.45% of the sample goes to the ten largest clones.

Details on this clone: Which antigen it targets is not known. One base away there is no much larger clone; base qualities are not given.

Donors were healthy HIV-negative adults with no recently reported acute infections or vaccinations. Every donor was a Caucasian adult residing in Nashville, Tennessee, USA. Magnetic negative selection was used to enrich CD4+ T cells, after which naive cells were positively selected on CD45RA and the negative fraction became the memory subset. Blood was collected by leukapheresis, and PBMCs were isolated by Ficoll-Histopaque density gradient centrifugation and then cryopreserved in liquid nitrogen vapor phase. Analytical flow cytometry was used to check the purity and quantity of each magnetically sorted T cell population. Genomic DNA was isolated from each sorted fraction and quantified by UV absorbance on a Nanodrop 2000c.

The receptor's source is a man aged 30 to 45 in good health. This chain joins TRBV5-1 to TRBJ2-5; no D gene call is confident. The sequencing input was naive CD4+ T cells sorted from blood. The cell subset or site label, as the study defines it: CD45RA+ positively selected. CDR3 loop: CASSFRPEETQYF. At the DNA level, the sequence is TGCGCCAGCAGCTTTCGCCCTGAGGAGACCCAGTACTTC.